The 12 T cell receptor beta chains presented below share a single source sample, sequenced in a study of cytomegalovirus exposure and HLA in healthy donors. The study ran its PCR with 60 Vbeta and 13 Jbeta primers. Clones were read by immunoSEQ multiplex PCR, and TCRdb kept only the in-frame ones, dropping some. The sample includes 200,000 to 250,000 clones, more than 85% seen only once; the top ten take approximately 1%. Material: PBMCs. These TCRs come from a woman between 18 and 29 years old in good health and CMV-seronegative.

J is TRBJ2-3 and V is TRBV4-1, with 7 bases identical to TRBD1. The germline CDR1 and CDR2 sequences are MGHRA and YSYEKL. This CDR3 has 13 residues. V lost 5 bases, J lost 10 bases, and 9 bases stayed unmatched. The CDR3 coding sequence is TGCGCCAGCAGCTCAACGGGGACAGTCCCGCAGTATTTT. Protein: CASSSTGTVPQYF.

As concerns this clone: Without the conserved terminal phenylalanine or tryptophan, this CDR3 likely stems from a read error. The rearrangement joins TRBV9 to TRBJ1-2, with a weak D call TRBD1 (5 bases). Germline CDR1 is SGDLS and CDR2 is YYNGEE. The V gene lost 0 bases and the J gene lost 4 bases, with 10 bases spanning the gap. The CDR3 extends over 14 amino acids. CDR3 sequence reads: CASSVEGLSYGYTL. In nucleotides, the CDR3 is TGTGCCAGCAGCGTAGAGGGACTGTCCTATGGCTACACCCTC.

The chain has TRBV7-9 and TRBJ2-1; 8 bases map to TRBD2. From germline, CDR1 is SEHNR and CDR2 FQNEAQ (reference sequence). This CDR3 contains 15 residues. J was trimmed by 7 bases and V by 2 bases; bases with no gene match: 7. In DNA form, the CDR3 reads TGTGCCAGCAGCTTACCTCGGGGGGGGGTAAATGAGCAGTTCTTC. Its protein product is CASSLPRGGVNEQFF.

The chain combines TRBV5-1 with TRBJ1-5; D might be TRBD1 (5 bases). The CDR3 length is 15 residues. Germline V gene lookup returns CDR1 SGHRS and CDR2 YFSETQ. Trimming cost V 0 bases and J 6 bases, with 13 bases left between them. DNA of the CDR3: TGCGCCAGCAGCTTGGCCGGGGGGTATAGTCAGCCCCAGCATTTT. Protein sequence: CASSLAGGYSQPQHF. Filled out from reference TRBV5-1 and TRBJ1-5, the complete variable domain reads KAGVTQTPRYLIKTRGQQVTLSCSPISGHRSVSWYQQTPGQGLQFLFEYFSETQRNKGNFPGRFSGRQFSNSRSEMNVSTLELGDSALYLCASSLAGGYSQPQHFGDGTRLSIL.

In this sample, this clone turned up once. CDR3 sequence (DNA): TGCGCCAGCAGGAGACTAGCGGGCAACCAAGAGACCCAGTACTTC. Amino acid sequence: CASRRLAGNQETQYF. The chain uses TRBV5-1 and TRBJ2-5; TRBD2 matches at 10 bases. CDR1 SGHRS and CDR2 YFSETQ come from the germline V gene. The CDR3 is made up of 15 amino acids. The V segment lost 5 bases and the J segment 0 bases; nucleotides outside the gene matches: 4.

The chain joins TRBV2 to TRBJ2-1, with 8 bases matching TRBD2. The CDR3 sequence is 16 residues long. Germline assignment: CDR1 SNHLY and CDR2 FYNNEI. The J segment lost 5 bases and the V segment lost 3 bases, leaving 9 bases of the junction unmatched. CDR3 sequence: CASSERGLAGDNEQFF. The DNA for the CDR3 is TGTGCCAGCAGTGAGAGGGGCCTAGCGGGCGACAATGAGCAGTTCTTC.

The chain couples TRBV4-1 to TRBJ1-2; 7 nucleotides align to TRBD1. V lost 5 bases to trimming and J lost 4 bases; unmatched junction nucleotides: 10. Germline CDR1 and CDR2: MGHRA and YSYEKL. CDR3 length: 15 residues. Here the CDR3 reads CASSTRQGLIYGYTF. The CDR3 DNA sequence: TGCGCCAGCAGCACCCGACAGGGACTGATCTATGGCTACACCTTC.

The chain is built from TRBV9 and TRBJ2-2, with D possibly TRBD1 on 5 matching bases. The length of the CDR3 is 14 residues. Germline CDR1 SGDLS, CDR2 YYNGEE. V was pared by 7 bases and J by 1 base, with 11 bases between. CDR3 protein: CASSYGQNTGELFF. The CDR3 DNA reads as TGTGCCAGCTCGTACGGACAGAACACCGGGGAGCTGTTTTTT.

The V call is TRBV7-9, the J call TRBJ1-1; D remains unclear. The CDR3 extends over 12 amino acids. V was pared by 5 bases and J by 11 bases, with 15 bases between. The V gene's germline CDR1 is SEHNR and CDR2 FQNEAQ (reference sequence). The CDR3 loop is CASSGALGSAFF. CDR3 coding DNA: TGTGCCAGCAGCGGAGCGTTAGGTAGTGCTTTCTTT.

This clone was picked up a small number of times. The rearrangement uses TRBV5-4 and TRBJ2-5; TRBD2 matches at 10 bases. This CDR3 contains 15 residues. The junction had 9 bases not matched to a gene; V was cut back by 6 bases and J by 4 bases. Germline V gene sequence: CDR1 SGHNT, CDR2 YYREEE (reference sequence). CDR3 nucleotide sequence: TGTGCCAGCATCTTCAGGACTAGCGGTCGAGAGACCCAGTACTTC. Translated, it gives CASIFRTSGRETQYF.

V gene TRBV18 combines with J gene TRBJ2-3, with D perhaps matching TRBD1 (6 bases). Germline V lookup: CDR1 KGHSH, CDR2 LQKENI. V shed 3 bases and J shed 4 bases, with 14 bases lying between them. There are 15 residues in the CDR3. CDR3: CASSPRGSAADTQYF. CDR3 sequence (DNA): TGTGCCAGCTCACCCAGGGGCTCCGCGGCAGATACGCAGTATTTT. Full variable domain (missing parts from reference TRBV18 and TRBJ2-3): NAGVMQNPRHLVRRRGQEARLRCSPMKGHSHVYWYRQLPEEGLKFMVYLQKENIIDESGMPKERFSAEFPKEGPSILRIQQVVRGDSAAYFCASSPRGSAADTQYFGPGTRLTVL.

The V gene is TRBV27, the J gene TRBJ1-2; 7 bases map to TRBD1. V was pared by 0 bases and J by 0 bases, with 4 bases of the junction left unmatched. This CDR3 comprises 16 residues. Germline V lookup: CDR1 MNHEY, CDR2 SMNVEV (reference sequence). The CDR3 DNA follows: TGTGCCAGCAGTTTATCGTGGGGGACAGCTAACTATGGCTACACCTTC. Encoded protein: CASSLSWGTANYGYTF.